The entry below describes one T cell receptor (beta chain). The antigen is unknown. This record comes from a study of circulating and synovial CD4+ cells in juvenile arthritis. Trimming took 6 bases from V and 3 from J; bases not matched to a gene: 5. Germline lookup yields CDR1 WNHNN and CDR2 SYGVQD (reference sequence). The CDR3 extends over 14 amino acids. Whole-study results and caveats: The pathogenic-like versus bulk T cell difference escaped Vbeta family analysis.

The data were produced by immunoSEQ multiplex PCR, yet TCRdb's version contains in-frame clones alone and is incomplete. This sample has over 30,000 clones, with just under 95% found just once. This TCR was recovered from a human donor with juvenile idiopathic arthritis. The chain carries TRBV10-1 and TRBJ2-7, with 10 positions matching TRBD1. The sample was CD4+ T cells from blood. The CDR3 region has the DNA TGCGCCAGCAGGCAGACAGGGGGCCACTACGAGCAGTACTTC. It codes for CASRQTGGHYEQYF.